The clone carrying this T cell receptor beta chain was observed a handful of times. This entry comes from a study of early T cells in non-severe SARS-CoV-2 infection. On the study more broadly: The input, bulk RNA from unsorted whole blood, was sequenced, and chains were unpaired.

The CDR3 runs 13 residues. V lost 3 bases and J lost 2, with 4 bases in between. Germline V gene sequence: CDR1 LGHDT, CDR2 YNNKEL (reference sequence). Individual cDNA molecules received unique molecular identifiers during library preparation. TCRdb redid the calling of the 5' RACE reads with MiXCR, one entry per CDR3 protein. The sample has 65,000 to 90,000 distinct CDR3 sequences; 9% to 15% are singletons. Sequenced sample: whole blood. The TCR was taken from an adult who was a healthcare worker with PCR-confirmed SARS-CoV-2 infection or an uninfected control (not recorded which). The chain recombines TRBV3-1 with TRBJ2-2, with D unclear. The DNA for the CDR3 is TGTGCCAGCAGCCAGGCTAACACCGGGGAGCTGTTTTTT. It specifies CASSQANTGELFF.